The 27 T cell receptor beta chains given below trace back to one sample, sequenced in a study of shared T cell receptors in the human thymus. Profiling relied on immunoSEQ multiplex PCR, and the TCRdb table lists in-frame clones only, not all of them. Among about 660,000 clones listed, 85% to 90% were seen once. These data also formed part of another study, on human thymus T cells.

The sequencing sample was made of thymocytes. The receptors shown here come from a boy in the first two years of life with a congenital heart defect.

The chain recombines TRBV5-6 with TRBJ2-1; 7 positions match TRBD2. The CDR3 is 16 amino acids. After removal of 1 base from V and 4 bases from J, the junction contained 8 bases not matched to a gene. Germline V gene lookup returns CDR1 SGHDT and CDR2 YYEEEE. Here the CDR3 DNA reads TGTGCCAGCAGCTTGTTCGCGGGAGCGAATTACAATGAGCAGTTCTTC. This sequence encodes CASSLFAGANYNEQFF.

With respect to this clone: The sample holds other DNA sequences that translate to the same CDR3. The chain joins TRBV20-1 to TRBJ2-7; no firm D call. Germline lookup yields CDR1 DFQATT and CDR2 SNEGSKA (reference sequence). V lost 5 bases and J 4 bases, leaving 6 bases between the germline ends. The CDR3 loop spans 10 amino acids. This chain's CDR3 is CSAPLYEQYF. CDR3 sequence (DNA): TGCAGTGCTCCCCTTTACGAGCAGTACTTC.

The rearrangement joins TRBV10-3 to TRBJ2-7, with D possibly TRBD1 on 5 matching bases. This CDR3 has 15 residues. CDR1 is ENHRY and CDR2 is SYGVKD in the germline V gene. Trimming pared 5 bases from V and 4 bases from J, leaving 18 bases between. The CDR3, as DNA: TGTGCCATCAGTAATGACAGACGCTCTTCTTACGAGCAGTACTTC. It specifies CAISNDRRSSYEQYF.

The genes are TRBV5-4 and TRBJ2-3, with TRBD2 matching 7 bases. The germline gives CDR1 SGHNT, CDR2 YYREEE (reference sequence). There are 16 residues in the CDR3. The V segment lost 0 bases and the J segment 4 bases; nucleotides outside the gene matches: 8. The CDR3 is CASSLGDGGGPDTQYF. The CDR3 DNA reads TGTGCCAGCAGCTTGGGGGATGGGGGGGGACCAGATACGCAGTATTTT.

This clone was detected once. The chain recombines TRBV30 with TRBJ2-1, with 7 bases identical to TRBD1. Germline CDR1 reads GTSNPN; CDR2 reads SVGIG (reference sequence). Trimming cost V 2 bases and J 0 bases; bases outside gene matches: 4. The CDR3 is 15 residues long. The CDR3 region has the DNA TGTGCCTGGAGTAGGGGGCCTGCCTCCTACAATGAGCAGTTCTTC. Its protein product is CAWSRGPASYNEQFF.

The rearrangement uses TRBV14 and TRBJ2-5, with TRBD2 matching 10 bases. The CDR3 contains 17 residues. V lost 0 bases to trimming and J lost 5 bases; unmatched junction nucleotides: 9. CDR1 and CDR2 from the germline V gene are SGHDN and FVKESK. CDR3 amino acids: CASSQDRSGRAGETQYF. In nucleotides, the CDR3 is TGTGCCAGCAGCCAAGATAGGAGCGGGAGGGCTGGGGAGACCCAGTACTTC. Complete variable domain (other parts from reference TRBV14 and TRBJ2-5): EAGVTQFPSHSVIEKGQTVTLRCDPISGHDNLYWYRRVMGKEIKFLLHFVKESKQDESGMPNNRFLAERTGGTYSTLKVQPAELEDSGVYFCASSQDRSGRAGETQYFGPGTRLLVL.

Points on this clone: At one of its ends the junction is not consistent with the germline gene, which may arise from a read error. This chain links TRBV5-6 with TRBJ2-7; 9 nucleotides line up with TRBD1. This CDR3 has 14 residues. Germline CDR1 is SGHDT and CDR2 is YYEEEE. CDR3 coding DNA: TGTGCCAGCAGCTTTGACAGGGGGTATAGGGAGCAGTGCTTC. Its protein product is CASSFDRGYREQCF.

This clone was seen a few times. The rearrangement uses TRBV6-6 and TRBJ2-3; D may be TRBD1 (5 bases). CDR1 and CDR2 (germline): MNHNY, SVGAGI (reference sequence). V dropped 2 bases and J dropped 3 bases, with 15 bases sitting between them. The CDR3 runs to 16 residues. CDR3 coding DNA: TGTGCCAGCAGTTACGGAAGGCAGGGTGGGACAGATACGCAGTATTTT. Translating gives CASSYGRQGGTDTQYF.

This clone showed up just a few times. The chain combines TRBV7-9 with TRBJ2-1; TRBD2 agrees at 12 bases. V was clipped by 4 bases and J by 12 bases; unmatched bases: 13. The CDR3 totals 16 residues. Germline V gene data show CDR1 as SEHNR and CDR2 as FQNEAQ (reference sequence). This CDR3 reads CASSSSGTSGFVSQFF. Here the CDR3 DNA reads TGTGCCAGCAGCTCGTCCGGGACTAGCGGGTTTGTATCGCAGTTCTTC.

This clone appeared a few times. The chain uses TRBV19 and TRBJ2-1; perhaps TRBD1 as D (5 bases). Germline V CDR1 and CDR2: LNHDA, SQIVND (reference sequence). CDR3 length equals 17 residues. V gave up 5 bases and J gave up 8 bases, with 25 bases separating them. DNA for the CDR3: TGTGCCAGTAGTCCCATCCCTGACAGTTCGGGCAGCTATGAGCAGTTCTTC. Translating gives CASSPIPDSSGSYEQFF.

The chain is built from TRBV7-2 and TRBJ2-7; 9 bases align to TRBD2. The CDR3 loop spans 15 amino acids. CDR1 is SGHTA, CDR2 FQGNSA, per germline. The ends lost 1 base at V and 2 bases at J; junction bases unmatched: 3. In nucleotides, the CDR3 is TGTGCCAGCAGCTTAGAGGGCGGGAGGGCCTACGAGCAGTACTTC. Translating gives CASSLEGGRAYEQYF.

The chain has TRBV6-1 and TRBJ2-1, with D possibly being TRBD1 (6 bases). This CDR3 spans 18 amino acids. From germline, CDR1 is MNHNS and CDR2 SASEGT. The V end was cut by 3 bases, the J end by 8 bases, with 26 bases between. CDR3 loop: CASSDGLGAGAPPHEQFF. CDR3 bases: TGTGCCAGCAGTGATGGTCTGGGGGCGGGTGCCCCCCCCCATGAGCAGTTCTTC.

The chain links TRBV29-1 to TRBJ2-7, with a tentative D call TRBD1 (5 bases). V was pared by 6 bases and J by 1 base, with 16 bases between. Germline lookup yields CDR1 SQVTM and CDR2 ANQGSEA. The CDR3 spans 14 residues. The CDR3 nucleotides are TGCAGCGTCACACAGGACCTGGATTCCTACGAGCAGTACTTC. It codes for CSVTQDLDSYEQYF.

The chain is built from TRBV14 and TRBJ2-2, with TRBD2 identical over 8 bases. This CDR3 spans 18 amino acids. V shed 0 bases and J 3 bases; nucleotides not matched to a gene: 9. CDR1 SGHDN and CDR2 FVKESK come from the germline V gene. The CDR3 sequence: CASSQDPPGGPYTGELFF. CDR3 coding DNA: TGTGCCAGCAGCCAAGATCCCCCGGGAGGGCCTTACACCGGGGAGCTGTTTTTT.

V is TRBV7-8 and J is TRBJ2-3; TRBD2 matches 7 bases. Trimming removed 1 base from V and 4 bases from J; junction bases left unmatched: 5. This CDR3 has 15 amino acids. Germline CDR1 reads SGHVS; CDR2 reads FQNEAQ. The CDR3 DNA sequence: TGTGCCAGCAGCTTAGTTGCGGGAGCTGCAGATACGCAGTATTTT. Its translation is CASSLVAGAADTQYF.

In nucleotides, the CDR3 is TGTGCCAGCAGTCATACTAGCGGGGGCACCTACGAGCAGTACTTC. This codes for CASSHTSGGTYEQYF. The chain joins TRBV6-5 to TRBJ2-7; TRBD2 matches at 11 bases. The CDR3 loop spans 15 amino acids. Unmatched junction bases numbered 5, after V lost 5 bases and J lost 2 bases. Germline lookup yields CDR1 MNHEY and CDR2 SVGAGI.

The V and J genes are TRBV25-1 and TRBJ2-3; D gene ambiguous. V lost 6 bases and J 0 bases, leaving 4 bases between the germline ends. Germline-derived CDR1 and CDR2 are MGHDK and SYGVNS. CDR3 size: 12 residues. The DNA of the CDR3 is TGTGCCAGCAGCTCTAGCACAGATACGCAGTATTTT. As protein: CASSSSTDTQYF.

The chain uses TRBV7-2 and TRBJ2-7; possible D gene TRBD2, 5 bases. The V gene's germline CDR1 is SGHTA and CDR2 FQGNSA. Trimming left V 5 bases short and J 3 bases short, with 20 bases between. CDR3 size: 16 residues. The chain's CDR3 is CASSQRSGKADYEQYF. DNA for the CDR3: TGTGCCAGCAGCCAACGGTCGGGGAAAGCGGACTACGAGCAGTACTTC.

In DNA form, the CDR3 reads TGTGCCAGCAGCGGTTACTCGGCAGGGGCCTACGAGCAGTACTTC. This gives the protein CASSGYSAGAYEQYF. This chain links TRBV13 with TRBJ2-7; a weak D match, TRBD1 (6 bases). The CDR3 length is 15 residues. Germline values: CDR1 PRHDT, CDR2 FYEKMQ (reference sequence). The V end lost 5 bases, the J end lost 2 bases, and 16 bases lay between the germline ends.

V usage is TRBV28 and J usage is TRBJ2-7; 10 nucleotides line up with TRBD2. With V trimmed by 5 bases and J by 6 bases, 19 bases remained unmatched. This CDR3 region has 18 residues. CDR1 and CDR2 from the germline V gene are MDHEN and SYDVKM. CDR3: CASSLGEREGQRSAEQYF. The CDR3 DNA is TGTGCCAGCAGTCTAGGGGAGCGGGAGGGCCAGAGATCTGCCGAGCAGTACTTC.

This clone was seen more than once but under ten times. The rearrangement joins TRBV2 to TRBJ2-5, with a possible D match to TRBD2 (6 bases). Trimming took 7 bases from V and 2 from J, leaving 17 bases between them. The CDR3 is 15 amino acids. Germline-derived CDR1 and CDR2 are SNHLY and FYNNEI. The CDR3 region is CASKLGRGLQETQYF. The CDR3 coding sequence is TGTGCCAGCAAATTGGGGCGGGGTCTTCAAGAGACCCAGTACTTC.

The J gene is TRBJ1-1, the V gene TRBV29-1; the D gene is possibly TRBD1 (6 bases). CDR3 length: 15 amino acids. V lost 0 bases, J lost 1 base, and 12 bases lay in between. Germline lookup yields CDR1 SQVTM and CDR2 ANQGSEA. The CDR3 reads CSVEEAPTGNTEAFF. The CDR3 nucleotides read TGCAGCGTTGAAGAGGCCCCGACAGGGAACACTGAAGCTTTCTTT.

The chain joins TRBV19 to TRBJ2-2, with 12 bases matching TRBD2. The CDR3 consists of 18 residues. The J segment lost 1 base and the V segment lost 4 bases, leaving 7 bases of the junction unmatched. CDR1 is LNHDA and CDR2 is SQIVND in the germline V gene (reference sequence). The CDR3 DNA is TGTGCCAGTAGTACTCTAGCGGGAGGGCCCTGGAACACCGGGGAGCTGTTTTTT. Protein: CASSTLAGGPWNTGELFF.

This clone was seen just once. The rearrangement uses TRBV7-2 and TRBJ2-1, with no clear D. V lost 5 bases and J 7 bases, leaving 18 bases between the germline ends. Germline V CDR1 and CDR2: SGHTA, FQGNSA. The CDR3 covers 15 residues. The CDR3 bases are TGTGCCAGCAGCCCAGACCTCCTAGACGAGAATGAGCAGTTCTTC. Residues: CASSPDLLDENEQFF.

The rearrangement links TRBV27 to TRBJ1-5; D is ambiguous. CDR1 is MNHEY and CDR2 is SMNVEV in the germline V gene (reference sequence). V was shortened by 4 bases and J by 5 bases, with 12 bases between the two germline ends. The CDR3 sequence is 14 residues long. Here the CDR3 DNA reads TGTGCCAGCAGTTCCCAGTTCAGGTATCAGCCCCAGCATTTT. It is translated as CASSSQFRYQPQHF.

CDR3 in amino acids: CASSLVGPLADTQYF. The CDR3 DNA follows: TGTGCCAGCAGCTTAGTTGGGCCCCTGGCAGATACGCAGTATTTT. This chain connects TRBV11-3 to TRBJ2-3; D call uncertain. V lost 1 base, J lost 4 bases, and 12 bases lay in between. CDR1 is SGHNT and CDR2 is YENEEA in the germline V gene. CDR3 length equals 15 residues.

V is TRBV4-3 and J is TRBJ2-3; TRBD2 agrees at 9 bases. CDR1 is LGHNA and CDR2 is YSLEER in the germline V gene. The CDR3 runs to 17 residues. The J segment lost 3 bases and the V segment lost 0 bases, leaving 7 bases of the junction unmatched. This CDR3 reads CASSQDEVLAGTDTQYF. Here the CDR3 DNA reads TGCGCCAGCAGCCAAGATGAGGTCCTAGCGGGAACAGATACGCAGTATTTT.